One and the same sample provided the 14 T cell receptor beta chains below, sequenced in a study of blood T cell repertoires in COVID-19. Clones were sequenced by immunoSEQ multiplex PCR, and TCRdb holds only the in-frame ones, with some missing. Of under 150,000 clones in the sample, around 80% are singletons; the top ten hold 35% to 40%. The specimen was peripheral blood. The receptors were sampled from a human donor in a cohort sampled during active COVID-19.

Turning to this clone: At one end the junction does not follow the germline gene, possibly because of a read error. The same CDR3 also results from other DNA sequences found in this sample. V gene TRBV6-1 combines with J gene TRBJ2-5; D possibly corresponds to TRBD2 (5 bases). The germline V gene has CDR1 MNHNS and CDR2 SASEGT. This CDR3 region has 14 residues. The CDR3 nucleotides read TGTGCCAGTAGTGATTGGTCGGGGCAAGAGACCCAGTACTTC. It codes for CASSDWSGQETQYF.

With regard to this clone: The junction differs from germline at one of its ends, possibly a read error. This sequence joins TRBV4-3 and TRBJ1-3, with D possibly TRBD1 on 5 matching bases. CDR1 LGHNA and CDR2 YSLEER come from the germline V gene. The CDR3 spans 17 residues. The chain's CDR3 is CVSSYSLGGGSGNTIYF. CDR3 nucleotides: TGCGTCAGCAGCTACTCATTGGGGGGAGGATCTGGAAACACCATATATTTT.

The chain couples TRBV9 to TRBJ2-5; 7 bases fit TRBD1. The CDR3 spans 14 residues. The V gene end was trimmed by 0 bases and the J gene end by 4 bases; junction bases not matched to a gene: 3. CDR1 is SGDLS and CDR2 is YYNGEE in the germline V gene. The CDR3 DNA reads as TGTGCCAGCAGCGTAGGTTCAGGGGGAGAGACCCAGTACTTC. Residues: CASSVGSGGETQYF.

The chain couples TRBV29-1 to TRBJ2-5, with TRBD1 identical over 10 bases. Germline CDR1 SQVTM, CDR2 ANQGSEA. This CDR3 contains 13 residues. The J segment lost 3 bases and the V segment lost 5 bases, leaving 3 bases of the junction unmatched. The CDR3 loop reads CSVIGTGEETQYF. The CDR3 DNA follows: TGCAGCGTTATCGGGACAGGGGAAGAGACCCAGTACTTC.

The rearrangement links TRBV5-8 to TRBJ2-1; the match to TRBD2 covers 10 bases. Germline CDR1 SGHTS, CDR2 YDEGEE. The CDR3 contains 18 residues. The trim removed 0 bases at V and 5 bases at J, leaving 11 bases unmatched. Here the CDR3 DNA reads TGTGCCAGCAGCTTGGATTCTAGCGGGGGCCCTTTTAACAATGAGCAGTTCTTC. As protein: CASSLDSSGGPFNNEQFF.

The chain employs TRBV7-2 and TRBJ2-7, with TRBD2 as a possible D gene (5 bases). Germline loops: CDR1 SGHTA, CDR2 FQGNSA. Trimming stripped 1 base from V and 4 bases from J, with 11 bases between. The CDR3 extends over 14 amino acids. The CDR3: CASSLDRDGYEQYF. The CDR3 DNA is TGTGCCAGCAGCTTAGACCGGGATGGATACGAGCAGTACTTC.

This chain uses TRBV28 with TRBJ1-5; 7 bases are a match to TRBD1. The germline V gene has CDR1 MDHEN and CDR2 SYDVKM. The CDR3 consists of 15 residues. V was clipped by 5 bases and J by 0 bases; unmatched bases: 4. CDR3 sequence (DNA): TGTGCCAGCAGTACAGGGGTAGGTAGCAATCAGCCCCAGCATTTT. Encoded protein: CASSTGVGSNQPQHF.

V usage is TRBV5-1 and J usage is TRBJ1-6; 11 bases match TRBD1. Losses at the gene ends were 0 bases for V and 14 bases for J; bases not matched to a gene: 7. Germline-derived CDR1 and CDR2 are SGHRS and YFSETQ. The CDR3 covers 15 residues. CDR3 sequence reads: CASSLATGQGESLHF. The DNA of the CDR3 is TGCGCCAGCAGCTTGGCCACGGGACAGGGGGAATCCCTCCACTTT.

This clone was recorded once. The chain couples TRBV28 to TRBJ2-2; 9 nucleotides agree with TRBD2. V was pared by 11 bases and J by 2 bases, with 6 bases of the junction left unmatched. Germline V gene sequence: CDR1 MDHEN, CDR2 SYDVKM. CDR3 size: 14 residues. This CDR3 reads CAASSGANTGELFF. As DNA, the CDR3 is TGTGCCGCCTCTAGCGGGGCAAACACCGGGGAGCTGTTTTTT.

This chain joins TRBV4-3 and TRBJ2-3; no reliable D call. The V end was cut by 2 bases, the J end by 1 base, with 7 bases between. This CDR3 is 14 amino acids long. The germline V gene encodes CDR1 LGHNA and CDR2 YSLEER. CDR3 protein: CASSQLQGTDTQYF. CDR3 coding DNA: TGCGCCAGCAGCCAACTTCAGGGCACAGATACGCAGTATTTT.

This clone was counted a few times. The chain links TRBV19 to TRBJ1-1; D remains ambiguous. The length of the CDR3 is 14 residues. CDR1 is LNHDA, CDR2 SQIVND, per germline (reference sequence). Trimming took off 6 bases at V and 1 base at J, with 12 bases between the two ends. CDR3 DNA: TGTGCCAGTAGAGCCCCACAGTGGAACACTGAAGCTTTCTTT. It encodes CASRAPQWNTEAFF.

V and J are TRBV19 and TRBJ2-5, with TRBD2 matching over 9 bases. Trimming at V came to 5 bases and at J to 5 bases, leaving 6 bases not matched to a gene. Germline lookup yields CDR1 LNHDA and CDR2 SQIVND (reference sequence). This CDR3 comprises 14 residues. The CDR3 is CASSPGLALETQYF. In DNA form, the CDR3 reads TGTGCCAGTAGTCCGGGACTAGCTTTGGAGACCCAGTACTTC.

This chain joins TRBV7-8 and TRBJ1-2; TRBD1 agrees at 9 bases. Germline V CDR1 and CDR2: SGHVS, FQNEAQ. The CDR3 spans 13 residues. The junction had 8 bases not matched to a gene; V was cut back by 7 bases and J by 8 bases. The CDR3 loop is CASTTRDREGYTF. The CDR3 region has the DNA TGTGCCAGCACCACCCGGGACAGGGAGGGCTACACCTTC.

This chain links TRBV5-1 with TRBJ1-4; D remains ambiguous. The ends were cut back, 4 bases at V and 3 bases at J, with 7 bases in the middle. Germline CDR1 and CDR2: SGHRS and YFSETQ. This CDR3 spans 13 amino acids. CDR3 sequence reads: CASSNGPNEKLFF. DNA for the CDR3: TGCGCCAGCAGCAATGGCCCTAATGAAAAACTGTTTTTT.